This T cell receptor (beta chain) was recorded in a study of identical twins. Overall study results and limits: Beta out-of-frame sequences showed weaker excess twin sharing.

The CDR3 totals 15 residues. V gave up 5 bases and J gave up 2 bases, with 12 bases separating them. CDR1 LNHNV and CDR2 YYDKDF come from the germline V gene (reference sequence). Notes on this clonotype: The antigen remains unidentified.

A template switching step contributed a universal primer site, while unique molecular identifiers were present in the cDNA. MiXCR, run by TCRdb on the 5' RACE reads, gives a single entry per CDR3 protein. Of hundreds of thousands of distinct CDR3 sequences listed, about 12% are singletons. These sequences were also reported in another study, on yellow fever vaccine responses in identical twins.

The chain has TRBV15 and TRBJ2-2; D not resolved. The clonotype was recovered from a woman aged 18 to 35 in good health. The sequencing sample was made of PBMCs. CDR3 nucleotides: TGTGCCACCAGCTCCCCCCGGGCAAACACCGGGGAGCTGTTTTTT. It is translated as CATSSPRANTGELFF.